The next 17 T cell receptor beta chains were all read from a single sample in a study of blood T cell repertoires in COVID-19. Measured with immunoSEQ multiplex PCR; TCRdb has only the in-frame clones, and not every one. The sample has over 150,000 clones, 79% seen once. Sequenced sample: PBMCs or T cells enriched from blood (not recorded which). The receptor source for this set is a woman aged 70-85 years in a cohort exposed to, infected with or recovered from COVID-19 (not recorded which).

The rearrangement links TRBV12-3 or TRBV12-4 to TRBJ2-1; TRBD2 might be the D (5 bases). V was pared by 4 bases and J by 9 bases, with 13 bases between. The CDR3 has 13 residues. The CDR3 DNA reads TGTGCCAGCAGTTCAACTAGTCCCGGTGAGCAGTTCTTC. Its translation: CASSSTSPGEQFF.

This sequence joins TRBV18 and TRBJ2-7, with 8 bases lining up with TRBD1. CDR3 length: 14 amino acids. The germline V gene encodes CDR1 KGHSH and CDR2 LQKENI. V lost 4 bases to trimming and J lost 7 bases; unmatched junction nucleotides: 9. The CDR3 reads CASSQPATGGEQYF. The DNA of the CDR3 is TGTGCCAGCTCACAACCGGCTACAGGGGGTGAGCAGTACTTC.

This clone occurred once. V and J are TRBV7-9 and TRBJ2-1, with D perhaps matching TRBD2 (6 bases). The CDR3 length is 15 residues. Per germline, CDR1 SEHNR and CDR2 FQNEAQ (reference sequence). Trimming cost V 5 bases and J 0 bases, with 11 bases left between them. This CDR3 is CASSPRGSSYNEQFF. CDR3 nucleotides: TGTGCCAGCAGCCCCCGGGGGAGCTCCTACAATGAGCAGTTCTTC.

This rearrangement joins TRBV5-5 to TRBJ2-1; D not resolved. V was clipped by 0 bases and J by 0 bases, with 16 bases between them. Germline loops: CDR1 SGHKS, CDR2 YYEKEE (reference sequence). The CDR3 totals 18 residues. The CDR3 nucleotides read TGTGCCAGCAGCTTGGCCCCTACCCCCTTTTTCTCCTACAATGAGCAGTTCTTC. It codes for CASSLAPTPFFSYNEQFF.

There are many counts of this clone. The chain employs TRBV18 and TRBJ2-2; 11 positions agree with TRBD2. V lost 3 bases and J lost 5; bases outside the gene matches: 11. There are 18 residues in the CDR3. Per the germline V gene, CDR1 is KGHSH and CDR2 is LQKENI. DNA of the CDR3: TGTGCCAGCTCACCGGGCCAAACTAGCGGGAGCTGGACCGGGGAGCTGTTTTTT. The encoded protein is CASSPGQTSGSWTGELFF.

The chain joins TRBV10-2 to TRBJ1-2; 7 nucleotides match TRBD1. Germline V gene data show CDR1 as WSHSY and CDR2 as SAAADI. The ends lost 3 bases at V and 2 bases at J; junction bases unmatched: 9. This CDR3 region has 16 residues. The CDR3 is CASSDLTGTANYGYTF. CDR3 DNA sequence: TGCGCCAGCAGTGACTTGACCGGGACAGCGAACTATGGCTACACCTTC.

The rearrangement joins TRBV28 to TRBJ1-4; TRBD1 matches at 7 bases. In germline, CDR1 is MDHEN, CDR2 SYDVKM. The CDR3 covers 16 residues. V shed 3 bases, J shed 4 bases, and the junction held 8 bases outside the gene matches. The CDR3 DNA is TGTGCCAGCAGTTTTTTCGGGACAGCCGGTAATGAAAAACTGTTTTTT. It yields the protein CASSFFGTAGNEKLFF.

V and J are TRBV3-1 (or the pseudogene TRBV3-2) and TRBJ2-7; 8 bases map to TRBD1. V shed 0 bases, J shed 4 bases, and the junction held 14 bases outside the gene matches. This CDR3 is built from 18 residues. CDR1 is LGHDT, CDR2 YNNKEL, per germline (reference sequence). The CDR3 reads CASSQDLPGGHGSYEQYF. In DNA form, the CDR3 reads TGTGCCAGCAGCCAAGACCTCCCAGGGGGCCATGGATCTTACGAGCAGTACTTC.

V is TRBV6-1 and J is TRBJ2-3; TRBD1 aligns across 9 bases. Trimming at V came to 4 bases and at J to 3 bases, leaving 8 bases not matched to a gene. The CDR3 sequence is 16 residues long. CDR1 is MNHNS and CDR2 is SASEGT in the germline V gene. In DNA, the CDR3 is TGTGCCAGCAGTGTTGCAGCGGGACAGGGAACAGATACGCAGTATTTT. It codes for CASSVAAGQGTDTQYF.

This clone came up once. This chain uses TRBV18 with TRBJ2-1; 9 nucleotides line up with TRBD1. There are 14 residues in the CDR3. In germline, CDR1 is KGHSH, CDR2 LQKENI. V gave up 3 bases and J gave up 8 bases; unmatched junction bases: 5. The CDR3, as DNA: TGTGCCAGCTCACCTAGGGACAGGGCCCATGAGCAGTTCTTC. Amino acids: CASSPRDRAHEQFF.

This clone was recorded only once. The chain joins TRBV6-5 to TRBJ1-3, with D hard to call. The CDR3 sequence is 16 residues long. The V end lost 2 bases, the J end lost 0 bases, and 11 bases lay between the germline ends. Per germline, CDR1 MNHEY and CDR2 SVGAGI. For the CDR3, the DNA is TGTGCCAGCAGTTACGTCCCAGAACCCTCTGGAAACACCATATATTTT. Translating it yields CASSYVPEPSGNTIYF.

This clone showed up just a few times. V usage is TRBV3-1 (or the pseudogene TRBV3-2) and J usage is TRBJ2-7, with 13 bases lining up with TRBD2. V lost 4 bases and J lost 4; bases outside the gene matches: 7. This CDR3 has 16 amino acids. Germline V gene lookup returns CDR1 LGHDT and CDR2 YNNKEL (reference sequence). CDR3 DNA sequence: TGTGCCAGCAGCCTGAGGACTAGCGGGAGCGGGTACGAGCAGTACTTC. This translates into CASSLRTSGSGYEQYF.

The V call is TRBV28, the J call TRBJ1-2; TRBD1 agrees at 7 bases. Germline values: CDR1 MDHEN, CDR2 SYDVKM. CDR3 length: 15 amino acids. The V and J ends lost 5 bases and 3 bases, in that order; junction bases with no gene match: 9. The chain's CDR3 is CASSLTGTAYYGYTF. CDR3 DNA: TGTGCCAGCAGTCTTACCGGGACAGCCTACTATGGCTACACCTTC.

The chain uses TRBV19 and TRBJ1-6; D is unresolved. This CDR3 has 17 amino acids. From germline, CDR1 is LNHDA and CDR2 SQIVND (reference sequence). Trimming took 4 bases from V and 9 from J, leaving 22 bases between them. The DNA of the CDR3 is TGTGCCAGTAGTAGGCGGGAAGGTGGAGCCATGGTTTCACCCCTCCACTTT. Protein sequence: CASSRREGGAMVSPLHF. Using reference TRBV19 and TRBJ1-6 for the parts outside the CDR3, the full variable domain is DGGITQSPKYLFRKEGQNVTLSCEQNLNHDAMYWYRQDPGQGLRLIYYSQIVNDFQKGDIAEGYSVSREKKESFPLTVTSAQKNPTAFYLCASSRREGGAMVSPLHFGNGTRLTVT.

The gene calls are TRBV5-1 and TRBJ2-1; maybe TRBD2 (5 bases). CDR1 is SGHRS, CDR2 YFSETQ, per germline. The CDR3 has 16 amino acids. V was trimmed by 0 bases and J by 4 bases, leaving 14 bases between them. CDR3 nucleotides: TGCGCCAGCAGCTTGGGGCTGGGAGTATCATACAATGAGCAGTTCTTC. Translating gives CASSLGLGVSYNEQFF.

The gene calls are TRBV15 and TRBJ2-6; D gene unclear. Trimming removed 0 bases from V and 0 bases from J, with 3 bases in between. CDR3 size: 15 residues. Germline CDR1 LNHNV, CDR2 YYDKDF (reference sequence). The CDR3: CATSRDNSGANVLTF. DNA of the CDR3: TGTGCCACCAGCAGAGACAACTCTGGGGCCAACGTCCTGACTTTC.

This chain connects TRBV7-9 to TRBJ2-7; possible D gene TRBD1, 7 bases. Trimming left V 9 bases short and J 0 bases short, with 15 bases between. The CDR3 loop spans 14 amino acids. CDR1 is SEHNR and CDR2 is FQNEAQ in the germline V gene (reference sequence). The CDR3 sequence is CASNLRGDSYEQYF. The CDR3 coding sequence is TGTGCCAGTAACCTCAGGGGGGACTCCTACGAGCAGTACTTC.